A selection of T cell receptor beta chains follows, all from one sample in a study of blood T cell repertoires in COVID-19. Assay used: immunoSEQ multiplex PCR; TCRdb lists only in-frame clones, some missing. The sample lists 55,000 to 80,000 clones; around 80% were seen once. Sequenced material: peripheral blood. The receptors originated from a human donor in a cohort sampled during active COVID-19. Both conserved end residues are part of each CDR3. A D gene is named only where the DNA matches it firmly. Expanded clones get a size class; other rows say once, few or many, or leave the size out.

clone_size,d_call,j_call,v_call,cdr3_aa,cdr3_nt
.,.,TRBJ1-6,TRBV5-1,CASSPGLSDRSPLHF,TGCGCCAGCAGCCCGGGACTGTCTGATCGTTCACCCCTCCACTTT
.,.,TRBJ1-2,TRBV20-1,CSAEGHDGYTF,TGCAGTGCCGAAGGACATGATGGCTACACCTTC
.,.,TRBJ1-6,TRBV13,CASSLRGLNNSPLHF,TGTGCCAGCAGCTTAAGGGGATTGAATAATTCACCCCTCCACTTT
few,.,TRBJ2-5,TRBV11-3,CASSSEGGQTQYF,TGTGCCAGCAGCTCAGAGGGCGGGCAGACCCAGTACTTC
.,TRBD1,TRBJ1-2,TRBV25-1,CASSDSGGWRGYTF,TGTGCCAGCAGTGATTCAGGGGGATGGCGTGGCTACACCTTC
.,TRBD1,TRBJ2-1,TRBV11-2,CASSRTGGRGDEQFF,TGTGCCAGCAGCAGAACAGGGGGCCGGGGTGATGAGCAGTTCTTC
.,.,TRBJ1-2,TRBV12-3/TRBV12-4,CASSHRLYGYTF,TGTGCCAGCAGCCACAGGCTCTATGGCTACACCTTC
.,TRBD1,TRBJ2-3,TRBV11-2,CASSLAGQVTDTQYF,TGTGCCAGCAGCTTAGCGGGACAGGTCACAGATACGCAGTATTTT
.,.,TRBJ1-1,TRBV5-6,CASSTPNLRVTEAFF,TGTGCCAGCAGCACCCCCAATCTCAGGGTCACTGAAGCTTTCTTT
.,TRBD2,TRBJ2-2,TRBV5-1,CASSLASGGDTGELFF,TGCGCCAGCAGCTTGGCCTCTGGGGGGGACACCGGGGAGCTGTTTTTT
.,TRBD1,TRBJ2-7,TRBV24-1,CATSRDRGRGGEYEQYF,TGTGCCACCAGCCGGGACAGGGGAAGGGGTGGGGAGTACGAGCAGTACTTC
many,.,TRBJ2-5,TRBV7-3,CASSPFGTKETQYF,TGTGCCAGCAGCCCATTCGGGACAAAAGAGACCCAGTACTTC
few,.,TRBJ1-2,TRBV12-3/TRBV12-4,CASRDRGGHGYTF,TGTGCCAGCAGAGACCGGGGGGGCCATGGCTACACCTTC
.,.,TRBJ2-1,TRBV11-2,CASSHPFEQFF,TGTGCCAGCAGCCATCCATTTGAGCAGTTCTTC
.,TRBD1,TRBJ1-5,TRBV10-3,CAIREEGQGNQPQHF,TGTGCCATCAGGGAGGAAGGACAGGGGAATCAGCCCCAGCATTTT
few,.,TRBJ2-5,TRBV5-6,CASSGWARETQYF,TGTGCCAGCAGCGGGTGGGCCAGGGAGACCCAGTACTTC
many,.,TRBJ2-3,TRBV5-6,CASSLVFADTQYF,TGTGCCAGCAGCTTGGTTTTCGCAGATACGCAGTATTTT
.,TRBD1,TRBJ2-2,TRBV5-4,CASRQNRGRSTGELFF,TGTGCCAGCAGGCAAAACAGGGGGCGTAGCACCGGGGAGCTGTTTTTT
.,.,TRBJ2-3,TRBV2,CASNRRSTDTQYF,TGTGCCAGCAACAGACGGAGCACAGATACGCAGTATTTT
.,.,TRBJ1-4,TRBV18,CASSPGQLNEKLFF,TGTGCCAGCTCACCAGGGCAGCTTAATGAAAAACTGTTTTTT
.,.,TRBJ2-5,TRBV19,CASSSGPVGAQYF,TGTGCCAGTAGTTCAGGACCGGTCGGGGCCCAGTACTTC
.,TRBD1,TRBJ2-1,TRBV24-1,CATSDRQGAYNEQFF,TGTGCCACCAGTGACAGACAGGGGGCCTACAATGAGCAGTTCTTC
.,.,TRBJ1-3,TRBV3-1/TRBV3-2,CASSQLGGSEGNTIYF,TGTGCCAGCAGCCAACTGGGAGGCAGCGAAGGAAACACCATATATTTT
.,.,TRBJ1-1,TRBV9,CASSVGRSNTEAFF,TGTGCCAGCAGCGTAGGCAGGTCGAACACTGAAGCTTTCTTT